This T cell receptor beta chain was retrieved from a study of T cells in Graves' hyperthyroidism and ophthalmopathy. Turning to the study itself: Staff took peripheral blood when the initial diagnosis was made, before any treatment began. Whole-study findings and limits: A 13 V-J signature model discriminated ophthalmopathy versus stable hyperthyroidism.

For this clonotype: Its matching antigen is unknown.

Amplification of TCR beta CDR3 regions was performed using RNA transcripts as template. HTBI primers drove first-round RT-PCR of the TCR CDR3. Each CDR3 protein gets one entry after TCRdb re-called the multiplex PCR reads with MiXCR. The sample contains approximately 600,000 distinct CDR3 sequences, less than 25% of which appear only once. Ophthalmopathy cases met thresholds of Clinical Activity Score at least 3, NOSPECS grade at least 4 and duration under 3 months. 9.5 to 10 ml fresh peripheral blood yielded the PBMCs. V lost 1 base and J 0 bases, leaving 16 bases between the germline ends. This CDR3 spans 17 amino acids. The V gene's germline CDR1 is SQVTM and CDR2 ANQGSEA.

V is TRBV29-1 and J is TRBJ1-3; D unclear. Material for sequencing was blood. The origin of this receptor is a man aged 30-40 years with Graves' ophthalmopathy. CDR3 residues: CSVEAPETHSSGNTIYF. As DNA, the CDR3 is TGCAGCGTTGAAGCCCCCGAAACTCATAGCTCTGGAAACACCATATATTTT.